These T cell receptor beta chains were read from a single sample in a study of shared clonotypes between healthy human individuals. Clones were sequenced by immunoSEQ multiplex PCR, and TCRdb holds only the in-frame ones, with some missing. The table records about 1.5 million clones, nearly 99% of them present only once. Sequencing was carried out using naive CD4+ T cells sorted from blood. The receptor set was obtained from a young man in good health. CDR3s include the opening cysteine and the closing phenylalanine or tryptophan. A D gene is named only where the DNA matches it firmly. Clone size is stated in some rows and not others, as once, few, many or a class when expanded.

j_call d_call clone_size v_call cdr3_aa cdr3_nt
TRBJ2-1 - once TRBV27 CASSSGSASGVSSYNEQFF TGTGCCAGCAGTTCGGGGTCGGCTAGTGGGGTCAGCTCCTACAATGAGCAGTTCTTC
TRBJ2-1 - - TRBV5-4 CASSPRENNEQFF TGTGCCAGCAGCCCCCGGGAGAACAATGAGCAGTTCTTC
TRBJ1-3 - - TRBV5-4 CASSPASTSGNTIYF TGTGCCAGCAGCCCGGCATCGACCTCTGGAAACACCATATATTTT
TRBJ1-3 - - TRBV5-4 CASSSGTYPGNTIYF TGTGCCAGCAGCTCCGGGACATACCCTGGAAACACCATATATTTT
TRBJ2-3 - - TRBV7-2 CASSRSWQGDTQYF TGTGCCAGCAGCCGGTCATGGCAGGGAGATACGCAGTATTTT
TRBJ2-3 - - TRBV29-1 CSSTTDVTDTQYF TGCAGCTCCACAACGGATGTCACAGATACGCAGTATTTT
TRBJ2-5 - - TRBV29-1 CSANTAGFSGETQYF TGCAGCGCAAACACTGCAGGGTTTTCGGGCGAGACCCAGTACTTC
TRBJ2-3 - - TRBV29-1 CSVERDTDTQYF TGCAGCGTTGAGAGGGACACAGATACGCAGTATTTT
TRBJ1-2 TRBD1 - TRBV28 CASRGQVNYGYTF TGTGCCAGCCGCGGACAGGTTAACTATGGCTACACCTTC
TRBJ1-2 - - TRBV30 CAWSESPLVNGYTF TGTGCCTGGAGTGAATCCCCCCTCGTCAATGGCTACACCTTC
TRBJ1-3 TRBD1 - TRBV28 CASSLLGQGTISGNTIYF TGTGCCAGCAGTTTACTCGGACAGGGGACAATCTCTGGAAACACCATATATTTT
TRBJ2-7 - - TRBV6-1 CASSEILSNSYEQYF TGTGCCAGCAGTGAGATCTTGTCCAATTCCTACGAGCAGTACTTC
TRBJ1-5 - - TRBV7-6 CASSGSQPQHF TGTGCCAGCTCGGGGAGTCAGCCCCAGCATTTT
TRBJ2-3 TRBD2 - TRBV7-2 CASSLQTSGSTDTQYF TGTGCCAGCAGCCTTCAGACTAGCGGGAGCACAGATACGCAGTATTTT
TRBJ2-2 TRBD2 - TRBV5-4 CASSLPGLATNTGELFF TGTGCCAGCAGCCTACCGGGACTAGCGACGAACACCGGGGAGCTGTTTTTT
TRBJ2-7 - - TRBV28 CASSHPSGRVSYEQYF TGTGCCAGCAGCCATCCCTCAGGGCGGGTATCCTACGAGCAGTACTTC
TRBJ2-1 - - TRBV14 CASSQAVGRQVF TGTGCCAGCAGCCAAGCAGTCGGGCGACAAGTCTTC